The 13 T cell receptor beta chains listed next were all sequenced from one sample in a study of T cells in Graves' hyperthyroidism and ophthalmopathy. The source material, RNA transcripts, was used to amplify TCR beta CDR3 regions. The HTBI primer set was used in a first-round RT-PCR of the TCR CDR3. MiXCR, run by TCRdb on the multiplex PCR reads, gives a single entry per CDR3 protein. The table includes about 740,000 distinct CDR3 sequences, 12% to 15% detected once. The sample consisted of blood. All receptors derive from a woman aged 18-29 years with Graves' hyperthyroidism.

This clonotype was seen only a few times. The chain recombines TRBV13 with TRBJ1-3, with D possibly being TRBD1 (5 bases). This CDR3 has 15 residues. Trimming pared 6 bases from V and 1 base from J, leaving 13 bases between. Per the germline V gene, CDR1 is PRHDT and CDR2 is FYEKMQ (reference sequence). CDR3 protein: CASRLGPSSGNTIYF. The CDR3 DNA sequence: TGTGCCAGCAGGCTGGGACCGAGTTCTGGAAACACCATATATTTT.

The V call is TRBV6-6, the J call TRBJ2-5; 13 bases map to TRBD2. V shed 1 base and J 3 bases; nucleotides not matched to a gene: 2. The CDR3 covers 16 residues. The germline V gene has CDR1 MNHNY and CDR2 SVGAGI (reference sequence). CDR3 residues: CASSYLGLAGEETQYF. The CDR3 DNA reads as TGTGCCAGCAGTTACTTAGGACTAGCGGGAGAAGAGACCCAGTACTTC.

This clonotype was detected a few times. The chain uses TRBV9 and TRBJ2-3; D is ambiguous. V lost 4 bases, J lost 0 bases, and 12 bases lay in between. This CDR3 comprises 15 residues. In germline, CDR1 is SGDLS, CDR2 YYNGEE. DNA of the CDR3: TGTGCCAGCAGCCCCCCTAGGTCTAGCACAGATACGCAGTATTTT. Encoded protein: CASSPPRSSTDTQYF.

This clonotype has just a few counts. This sequence joins TRBV4-1 and TRBJ2-7; unclear D gene. CDR1 is MGHRA and CDR2 is YSYEKL in the germline V gene. The V end was cut by 5 bases, the J end by 6 bases, with 17 bases between. This CDR3 region has 14 residues. CDR3 in DNA: TGCGCCAGCAGCAACCCCCGAGTTTCGCGCGAGCAGTACTTC. Protein: CASSNPRVSREQYF.

This clonotype turned up a few times. The chain joins TRBV4-1 to TRBJ2-7; D may be TRBD1 or TRBD2 (5 bases each). The CDR3 length is 15 residues. Germline CDR1 and CDR2: MGHRA and YSYEKL. The V end lost 1 base, the J end lost 2 bases, and 12 bases lay between the germline ends. The CDR3 DNA reads TGCGCCAGCAGCCAAGGGGGTGGGGGAGCCTACGAGCAGTACTTC. Its translation: CASSQGGGGAYEQYF.

This clonotype has a count of ten or more. The chain has TRBV30 and TRBJ2-7, with D hard to call. CDR3 length: 12 amino acids. Looked up from germline, CDR1 is GTSNPN and CDR2 is SVGIG (reference sequence). The ends were cut back, 1 base at V and 5 bases at J, with 9 bases in the middle. In DNA, the CDR3 is TGTGCCTGGAGTGGAGGCTCTCACGAGCAGTACTTC. Protein sequence: CAWSGGSHEQYF.

About this clonotype itself: At one end, the junction sequence differs from germline, possibly due to a read error. The rearrangement joins TRBV13 to TRBJ2-7; 11 bases map to TRBD2. The CDR3 totals 15 residues. Germline V lookup: CDR1 PRHDT, CDR2 FYEKMQ (reference sequence). Here the CDR3 DNA reads TGTGCCAGCAGCTTAGGGCTAGCGGGGGGCTACGGGCAGTACTTC. Protein product: CASSLGLAGGYGQYF.

This clonotype was detected many times. The J gene is TRBJ2-5, the V gene TRBV4-1; a weak D match, TRBD1 (5 bases). Germline lookup yields CDR1 MGHRA and CDR2 YSYEKL. The CDR3 contains 15 residues. V was shortened by 4 bases and J by 3 bases, with 15 bases between the two germline ends. The CDR3 here is CASSLIIGAEETQYF. The CDR3, as DNA: TGCGCCAGCAGCCTGATTATTGGGGCAGAAGAGACCCAGTACTTC.

At least ten counts were recorded for this clonotype. The rearrangement joins TRBV7-8 to TRBJ1-5; the match to TRBD1 covers 9 bases. This CDR3 has 16 amino acids. V lost 4 bases and J lost 2; bases outside the gene matches: 6. Germline lookup yields CDR1 SGHVS and CDR2 FQNEAQ. CDR3 region: CASSSRGQGRNQPQHF. The CDR3 DNA reads as TGTGCCAGCAGCTCCAGGGGACAGGGACGCAATCAGCCCCAGCATTTT.

This clonotype showed up just a few times. V usage is TRBV29-1 and J usage is TRBJ2-2, with TRBD2 as a possible D gene (6 bases). The CDR3 is made up of 11 amino acids. From germline, CDR1 is SQVTM and CDR2 ANQGSEA. CDR3: CGTGDTGELFF. The CDR3 nucleotides read TGCGGCACGGGGGACACCGGGGAGCTGTTTTTT.

The chain has TRBV19 and TRBJ1-6, with 10 bases matching TRBD1. The ends lost 8 bases at V and 9 bases at J; junction bases unmatched: 7. CDR1 and CDR2 (germline): LNHDA, SQIVND (reference sequence). The CDR3 sequence is 14 residues long. The CDR3 DNA reads as TGTGCCAGTGACTCTCGGGACAGGGGTTCACCCCTCCACTTT. Translating gives CASDSRDRGSPLHF.

V is TRBV6-1 and J is TRBJ2-2, with 12 bases fitting TRBD2. The CDR3 is 16 residues long. Germline V gene lookup returns CDR1 MNHNS and CDR2 SASEGT. Unmatched junction bases numbered 8, after V lost 5 bases and J lost 7 bases. CDR3 coding DNA: TGTGCCAGCAGTCTCGGACTAGCGGGGCCTTTCGGGGAGCTGTTTTTT. Translating it yields CASSLGLAGPFGELFF.

This clonotype was recorded at least ten times. The chain is built from TRBV27 and TRBJ1-2; D ambiguous. This CDR3 comprises 12 residues. V was clipped by 6 bases and J by 8 bases, with 13 bases between them. CDR1 is MNHEY and CDR2 is SMNVEV in the germline V gene (reference sequence). The CDR3 protein is CASSAGRQGYTF. The CDR3 DNA sequence: TGTGCCAGCAGCGCGGGGAGGCAGGGCTACACCTTC.